These 14 T cell receptor beta chains were all obtained from the same sample, sequenced in a study of CD8 T cells in ankylosing spondylitis (TCRdb year 2017). The method was 5' RACE. The data were produced on an Illumina HiSeq 2500. The public reads were run again by TCRdb, first through fastp at Q25 and then through MiXCR, and only productive beta chains were kept. When rows share a CDR3 protein, they turn into one entry using the most common DNA and genes. The sample data list under 300,000 distinct CDR3 sequences, and more than 15% of these were observed just once. Around a third of the sample lies in the top ten. Sequencing used blood, either unsorted or a sorted T cell fraction (not recorded which). These receptors came from a male donor with ankylosing spondylitis or in good health (not recorded which).

This clonotype was detected only a few times. J is TRBJ2-1 and V is TRBV13; D might be TRBD1 or TRBD2, each matching 5 bases. This CDR3 contains 12 residues. CDR1 is PRHDT, CDR2 FYEKMQ, per germline (reference sequence). Trimming pared 4 bases from V and 10 bases from J, leaving 11 bases between. The CDR3 protein is CASSSGRMEQFF. Written as DNA, the CDR3 is TGTGCCAGCAGCTCGGGGCGGATGGAGCAGTTCTTC.

The chain employs TRBV6-4 and TRBJ1-2; 8 nucleotides agree with TRBD1. This CDR3 contains 15 residues. J gave up 4 bases and V 4 bases, and 8 bases lay outside the gene matches. The V gene's germline CDR1 is MRHNA and CDR2 SNTAGT. The CDR3 DNA reads as TGTGCCAGCAGTGGTTCCGGACAGGGCGGCTATGGCTACACCTTC. This encodes CASSGSGQGGYGYTF.

This clonotype was seen more than once but under ten times. This CDR3 is CASSPTTAFPWEKLFF. The CDR3 nucleotides are TGTGCCAGCAGCCCGACGACAGCCTTCCCTTGGGAAAAACTGTTTTTT. The genes are TRBV7-9 and TRBJ1-4; D is perhaps TRBD1 (5 bases). The length of the CDR3 is 16 residues. V lost 5 bases and J lost 8, with 21 bases in between. From germline, CDR1 is SEHNR and CDR2 FQNEAQ (reference sequence).

This clonotype occurred a few times. The chain links TRBV20-1 to TRBJ2-7, with D possibly called TRBD1 or TRBD2 (5 bases each). The V end was cut by 0 bases, the J end by 3 bases, with 15 bases between. The germline CDR1 and CDR2 sequences are DFQATT and SNEGSKA (reference sequence). This CDR3 region has 15 residues. The CDR3 reads CSARDREGFNYEQYF. The CDR3 DNA is TGCAGTGCTAGAGACCGCGAGGGGTTTAACTACGAGCAGTACTTC.

This clonotype was observed a handful of times. The rearrangement uses TRBV4-3 and TRBJ2-1, with 7 bases identical to TRBD2. V was pared by 1 base and J by 3 bases, with 6 bases of the junction left unmatched. The germline V gene encodes CDR1 LGHNA and CDR2 YSLEER. There are 16 residues in the CDR3. For the CDR3, the DNA is TGCGCCAGCAGCCAAGGGCTAGCGGCGAACTACAATGAGCAGTTCTTC. Translation: CASSQGLAANYNEQFF.

The rearrangement uses TRBV7-6 and TRBJ2-1, with D unclear. Trimming left V 5 bases short and J 0 bases short, with 11 bases between. The CDR3 runs to 15 residues. Germline V gene data show CDR1 as SGHVS and CDR2 as FNYEAQ. The CDR3: CASSPTLSSYNEQFF. CDR3 nucleotide sequence: TGTGCCAGCAGCCCAACATTAAGCTCCTACAATGAGCAGTTCTTC.

The chain has TRBV20-1 and TRBJ2-1; possibly TRBD2 for D (5 bases). Germline V lookup: CDR1 DFQATT, CDR2 SNEGSKA (reference sequence). V dropped 6 bases and J dropped 8 bases, with 8 bases sitting between them. This CDR3 comprises 10 residues. This CDR3 is CSAREYEQFF. As DNA, the CDR3 is TGCAGTGCGAGGGAATATGAGCAGTTCTTC.

The chain combines TRBV4-2 with TRBJ2-1; 9 bases are shared with TRBD2. Germline CDR1 reads LGHNA; CDR2 reads YNFKEQ. The CDR3 loop spans 17 amino acids. The V gene end was trimmed by 8 bases and the J gene end by 4 bases; junction bases not matched to a gene: 15. The CDR3 is CASGGLAGEGGYNEQFF. As DNA, the CDR3 is TGTGCCAGCGGAGGGTTAGCGGGAGAAGGTGGATACAATGAGCAGTTCTTC.

This clonotype was seen only a few times. V is TRBV6-5 and J is TRBJ1-2; possible D gene TRBD1, 6 bases. Germline CDR1 and CDR2: MNHEY and SVGAGI. Trimming shortened V by 4 bases and J by 4 bases, and 10 bases separated the two germline ends. The CDR3 length is 13 residues. The CDR3 sequence: CASSLQGLYGYTF. For the CDR3, the DNA is TGTGCCAGCAGTTTACAGGGCCTCTATGGCTACACCTTC.

In its sample, this clonotype was seen a few times. V gene TRBV5-1 combines with J gene TRBJ2-3, with 8 bases matching TRBD1. Germline V lookup: CDR1 SGHRS, CDR2 YFSETQ. This CDR3 comprises 15 residues. J lost 3 bases, V lost 2 bases, and 5 bases had no gene match. The CDR3 protein is CASSFGQGGTDTQYF. DNA of the CDR3: TGCGCCAGCAGCTTTGGACAGGGTGGAACAGATACGCAGTATTTT.

This clonotype appeared a few times. V usage is TRBV12-3 or TRBV12-4 and J usage is TRBJ1-1, with a tentative D call TRBD1 (5 bases). This CDR3 region has 14 residues. Trimming took 3 bases from V and 0 from J, leaving 8 bases between them. In nucleotides, the CDR3 is TGTGCCAGCAGTTTGACAGTGTTGAACACTGAAGCTTTCTTT. Amino acids: CASSLTVLNTEAFF.

The chain is built from TRBV24-1 and TRBJ2-2; 9 positions match TRBD2. The V gene's germline CDR1 is KGHDR and CDR2 SFDVKD. The CDR3 sequence is 18 residues long. Trimming removed 4 bases from V and 3 bases from J; junction bases left unmatched: 11. The CDR3 region is CATSDRIRTSDDTGELFF. The CDR3 DNA reads TGTGCCACCAGTGACCGTATCAGGACTAGCGACGACACCGGGGAGCTGTTTTTT.

V usage is TRBV4-1 and J usage is TRBJ2-7; maybe TRBD2 (5 bases). V lost 5 bases and J 5 bases, leaving 25 bases between the germline ends. CDR1 and CDR2 (germline): MGHRA, YSYEKL. The CDR3 is 17 residues long. The CDR3 DNA is TGCGCCAGCAGCGAGACCCAGCGGACCCCCTTGTCGGACGAGCAGTACTTC. Protein sequence: CASSETQRTPLSDEQYF.

This clonotype has a count of ten or more. The chain couples TRBV6-6 to TRBJ1-6; no reliable D call. The CDR3 contains 13 residues. The V end lost 3 bases, the J end lost 13 bases, and 13 bases lay between the germline ends. Germline V CDR1 and CDR2: MNHNY, SVGAGI (reference sequence). CDR3 region: CASSYGILGPLHF. DNA for the CDR3: TGTGCCAGCAGTTATGGGATCCTTGGTCCCCTCCACTTT.